Following are 9 T cell receptor beta chains from one sample sequenced in a study of beta chain features in type 1 diabetes. Since all of the isolated RNA was reverse transcribed, expressed TCRB transcripts were what got sequenced. Profiled with immunoSEQ multiplex PCR; TCRdb holds only in-frame clones, not every one. The sample records 900,000 or so clones, roughly a sixth being singletons. The sequenced material came from naive CD4+ T cells from blood. Every receptor here comes from a woman between 18 and 29 years old in good health.

This chain joins TRBV18 and TRBJ2-2; no definite D call. Germline lookup yields CDR1 KGHSH and CDR2 LQKENI. The ends were cut back, 4 bases at V and 3 bases at J, with 6 bases in the middle. The CDR3 covers 13 residues. CDR3 in DNA: TGTGCCAGCTCACTAGCTTACACCGGGGAGCTGTTTTTT. This encodes CASSLAYTGELFF.

The chain links TRBV5-6 to TRBJ2-3; D unclear. Germline CDR1 and CDR2: SGHDT and YYEEEE. V lost 0 bases and J lost 5, with 10 bases in between. There are 14 residues in the CDR3. The chain's CDR3 is CASSLDWVGDTQYF. CDR3 coding DNA: TGTGCCAGCAGCTTGGATTGGGTTGGAGATACGCAGTATTTT.

This rearrangement joins TRBV2 to TRBJ2-7; D uncertain. CDR3 length: 11 amino acids. Trimming stripped 6 bases from V and 6 bases from J, with 9 bases between. Per germline, CDR1 SNHLY and CDR2 FYNNEI. The CDR3 loop is CASRESFEQYF. The DNA for the CDR3 is TGTGCCAGCAGGGAGAGTTTCGAGCAGTACTTC. Combining the CDR3 with reference TRBV2 and TRBJ2-7 gives the whole variable domain EPEVTQTPSHQVTQMGQEVILRCVPISNHLYFYWYRQILGQKVEFLVSFYNNEISEKSEIFDDQFSVERPDGSNFTLKIRSTKLEDSAMYFCASRESFEQYFGPGTRLTVT.

Details on this clone: This specimen includes other DNA sequences encoding the same CDR3. J is TRBJ2-1 and V is TRBV20-1; no definite D call. V lost 4 bases and J 5 bases, leaving 3 bases between the germline ends. In germline, CDR1 is DFQATT, CDR2 SNEGSKA (reference sequence). There are 10 residues in the CDR3. The CDR3 sequence is CSANDNEQFF. The CDR3 DNA is TGCAGTGCTAACGACAATGAGCAGTTCTTC.

This chain connects TRBV10-3 to TRBJ1-1; D is undetermined. V gave up 10 bases and J gave up 0 bases, with 12 bases separating them. The CDR3 is 13 residues long. Looked up from germline, CDR1 is ENHRY and CDR2 is SYGVKD. The CDR3 DNA is TGTGCCACCTTAGGGAGGGTGAACACTGAAGCTTTCTTT. This translates into CATLGRVNTEAFF.

Concerning this clone itself: The junction departs from the called germline gene at one end, perhaps through a read error. The chain carries TRBV25-1 and TRBJ1-2; D remains ambiguous. Germline values: CDR1 MGHDK, CDR2 SYGVNS. This CDR3 comprises 11 residues. In DNA form, the CDR3 reads TGTGCCAGCAGTAATAACTTTGGCTACACCTTC. Amino acids: CASSNNFGYTF.

This clone was observed a few times. The CDR3 nucleotides are TGTGCCAGCAGGGGCACTTCCTCTTCGATTCAGTACTTC. It specifies CASRGTSSSIQYF. This rearrangement joins TRBV28 to TRBJ2-4; D is undetermined. V was clipped by 6 bases and J by 10 bases, with 16 bases between them. CDR3 size: 13 residues. The germline V gene encodes CDR1 MDHEN and CDR2 SYDVKM.

The chain has TRBV5-1 and TRBJ2-5, with D perhaps TRBD2 (6 bases). The better agreement between TRBJ2-7 and the DNA end casts doubt on the J call. CDR3 length: 14 amino acids. Germline V gene sequence: CDR1 SGHRS, CDR2 YFSETQ. CDR3 sequence (DNA): TGCGCCAGCACCCTGGGGACTGAGCACTACGAGCAGTACTTC. Amino acid sequence: CASTLGTEHYEQYF.

The chain links TRBV18 to TRBJ2-3; TRBD2 is a possible D gene (6 bases). The CDR3 spans 14 residues. The V gene lost 3 bases and the J gene lost 6 bases, with 13 bases spanning the gap. CDR1 is KGHSH and CDR2 is LQKENI in the germline V gene. The CDR3 DNA reads as TGTGCCAGCTCACCGACTAGTTTGTCGGATACGCAGTATTTT. Translation gives CASSPTSLSDTQYF.